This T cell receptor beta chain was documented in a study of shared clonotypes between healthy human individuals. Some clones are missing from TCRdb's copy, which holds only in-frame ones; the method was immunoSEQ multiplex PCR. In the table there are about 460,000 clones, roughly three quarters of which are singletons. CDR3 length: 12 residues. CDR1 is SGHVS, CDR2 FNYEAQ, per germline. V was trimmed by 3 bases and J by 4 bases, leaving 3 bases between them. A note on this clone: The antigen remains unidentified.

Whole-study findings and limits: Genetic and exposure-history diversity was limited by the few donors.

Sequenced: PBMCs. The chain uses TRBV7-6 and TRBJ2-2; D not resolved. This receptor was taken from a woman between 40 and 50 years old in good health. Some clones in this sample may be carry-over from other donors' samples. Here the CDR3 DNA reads TGTGCCAGCAGCTTTTTCACCGGGGAGCTGTTTTTT. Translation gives CASSFFTGELFF. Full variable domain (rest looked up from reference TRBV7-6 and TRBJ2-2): GAGVSQSPRYKVTKRGQDVALRCDPISGHVSLYWYRQALGQGPEFLTYFNYEAQQDKSGLPNDRFSAERPEGSISTLTIQRTEQRDSAMYRCASSFFTGELFFGEGSRLTVL.